Listed here are 3 T cell receptor beta chains from one sample, sequenced in a study of cytomegalovirus exposure and HLA in healthy donors. PCR employed 60 Vbeta and 13 Jbeta primers. Assay used: immunoSEQ multiplex PCR; TCRdb lists only in-frame clones, some missing. The sample totals 180,000 or so clones. The specimen sequenced was PBMCs. The receptors stem from a woman aged 18-29 years in good health and CMV-seropositive.

V usage is TRBV5-1 and J usage is TRBJ2-2, with D possibly TRBD2 on 7 matching bases. Looked up from germline, CDR1 is SGHRS and CDR2 is YFSETQ. Trimming stripped 0 bases from V and 3 bases from J, with 12 bases between. The CDR3 extends over 16 amino acids. CDR3 residues: CASSLAGGADTGELFF. CDR3 nucleotides: TGCGCCAGCAGCTTGGCTGGGGGGGCAGACACCGGGGAGCTGTTTTTT.

This chain joins TRBV7-7 and TRBJ2-7, with TRBD2 matching over 10 bases. With 2 bases clipped from V and 5 bases from J, the junction kept 3 bases outside the gene matches. The germline CDR1 and CDR2 sequences are SSHAT and FNYEAQ (reference sequence). CDR3 length: 14 residues. CDR3 bases: TGTGCCAGCAGCTTATATCTAGCGGGAGACGAGCAGTACTTC. It is translated as CASSLYLAGDEQYF.

The chain is built from TRBV6-1 and TRBJ2-7; 9 bases map to TRBD2. The CDR3 runs 15 residues. Unmatched junction bases numbered 12, after V lost 8 bases and J lost 4 bases. Per the germline V gene, CDR1 is MNHNS and CDR2 is SASEGT. CDR3 sequence: CASAADLAGLYEQYF. Here the CDR3 DNA reads TGTGCCAGCGCCGCGGATCTAGCGGGATTGTACGAGCAGTACTTC.